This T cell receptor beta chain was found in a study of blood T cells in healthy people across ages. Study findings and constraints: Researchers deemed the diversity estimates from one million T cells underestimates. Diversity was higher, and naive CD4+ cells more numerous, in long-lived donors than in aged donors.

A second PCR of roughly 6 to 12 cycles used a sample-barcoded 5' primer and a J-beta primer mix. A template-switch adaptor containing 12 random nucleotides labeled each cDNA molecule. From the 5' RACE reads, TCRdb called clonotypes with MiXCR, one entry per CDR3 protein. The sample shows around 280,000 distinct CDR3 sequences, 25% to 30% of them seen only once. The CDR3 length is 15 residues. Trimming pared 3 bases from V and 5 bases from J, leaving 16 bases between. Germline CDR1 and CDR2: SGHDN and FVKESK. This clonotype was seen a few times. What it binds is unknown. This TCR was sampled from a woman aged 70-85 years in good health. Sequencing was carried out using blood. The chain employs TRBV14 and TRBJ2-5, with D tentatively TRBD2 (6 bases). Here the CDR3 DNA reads TGTGCCAGCAGCCACAAGGAGGGACTTTGGGAGACCCAGTACTTC. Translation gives CASSHKEGLWETQYF.